The 9 T cell receptor beta chains given below trace back to one sample, sequenced in a study of T cell responses to AZD1222 COVID-19 vaccine. Generated by immunoSEQ multiplex PCR, the TCRdb table keeps only in-frame clones and is missing some. The top ten hold roughly 1.7% of the sample, which has 130,000 or so clones, 90% to 95% seen once. The sequencing here drew on peripheral blood, taken on day 0 of AZD1222 vaccination. The receptors originated from an adult in good health.

The gene calls are TRBV28 and TRBJ1-3, with D possibly being TRBD1 (5 bases). Trimming stripped 4 bases from V and 0 bases from J, with 19 bases between. The CDR3 covers 18 residues. Germline values: CDR1 MDHEN, CDR2 SYDVKM. The CDR3 DNA is TGTGCCAGCAGTTCGAACCTTGGGGGGAAGAGCTCTGGAAACACCATATATTTT. This encodes CASSSNLGGKSSGNTIYF. The whole variable domain, remainder taken from reference TRBV28 and TRBJ1-3, is DVKVTQSSRYLVKRTGEKVFLECVQDMDHENMFWYRQDPGLGLRLIYFSYDVKMKEKGDIPEGYSVSREKKERFSLILESASTNQTSMYLCASSSNLGGKSSGNTIYFGEGSWLTVV.

The chain has TRBV4-3 and TRBJ2-1; 7 bases match TRBD1. The ends lost 1 base at V and 7 bases at J; junction bases unmatched: 7. Germline CDR1 and CDR2: LGHNA and YSLEER. This CDR3 has 15 amino acids. As DNA, the CDR3 is TGCGCCAGCAGCCAAGGACAGGGAATCCCTAATGAGCAGTTCTTC. It is translated as CASSQGQGIPNEQFF.

The chain recombines TRBV30 with TRBJ1-2; D may be TRBD1 (6 bases). Germline CDR1 reads GTSNPN; CDR2 reads SVGIG (reference sequence). Trimming stripped 4 bases from V and 3 bases from J, with 12 bases between. The CDR3 runs 13 residues. The CDR3 sequence is CAWTGRGHYGYTF. In DNA, the CDR3 is TGTGCCTGGACAGGCAGGGGCCACTATGGCTACACCTTC.

The V and J genes are TRBV28 and TRBJ1-2, with a possible D match to TRBD1 (6 bases). The CDR3 length is 14 residues. The V end lost 2 bases, the J end lost 1 base, and 8 bases lay between the germline ends. CDR1 MDHEN and CDR2 SYDVKM come from the germline V gene. In nucleotides, the CDR3 is TGTGCCAGCAGTTTAGGCAGGGGTAACTATGGCTACACCTTC. Residues: CASSLGRGNYGYTF.

This chain joins TRBV19 and TRBJ1-1, with D possibly TRBD1 on 5 matching bases. Germline CDR1 and CDR2: LNHDA and SQIVND (reference sequence). V was clipped by 3 bases and J by 4 bases, with 12 bases between them. The CDR3 extends over 14 amino acids. CDR3 nucleotide sequence: TGTGCCAGTAGTATGGGCAGGGTGGTCACTGAAGCTTTCTTT. Its translation is CASSMGRVVTEAFF. Variable domain in full (rest from reference TRBV19 and TRBJ1-1): DGGITQSPKYLFRKEGQNVTLSCEQNLNHDAMYWYRQDPGQGLRLIYYSQIVNDFQKGDIAEGYSVSREKKESFPLTVTSAQKNPTAFYLCASSMGRVVTEAFFGQGTRLTVV.

The CDR3, as DNA: TGTGCCAGCAGCGACTTCCGGGACGGGTGGGAGACCCAGTACTTC. Translated: CASSDFRDGWETQYF. The chain combines TRBV6-5 with TRBJ2-5; perhaps D is TRBD1 or TRBD2 (5 bases each). V was cut by 6 bases and J by 5 bases, with 19 bases left in between. The CDR3 runs to 15 residues. Germline loops: CDR1 MNHEY, CDR2 SVGAGI.

The sample holds one count of this clone. The V call is TRBV25-1, the J call TRBJ2-7; 10 nucleotides match TRBD2. The CDR3 loop spans 15 amino acids. From germline, CDR1 is MGHDK and CDR2 SYGVNS. Trimming took 6 bases from V and 0 from J; bases not matched to a gene: 5. In nucleotides, the CDR3 is TGTGCCAGCAGGGACGGACTAGCGGACTCCTACGAGCAGTACTTC. It encodes CASRDGLADSYEQYF.

The rearrangement joins TRBV30 to TRBJ2-1; no clear D gene. The CDR3 totals 13 residues. Per the germline V gene, CDR1 is GTSNPN and CDR2 is SVGIG (reference sequence). V lost 3 bases to trimming and J lost 4 bases, with 10 bases between them. The DNA of the CDR3 is TGTGCCTGGAGCCTCGGATATTACAATGAGCAGTTCTTC. Its translation is CAWSLGYYNEQFF.

The J gene is TRBJ2-7, the V gene TRBV4-1; TRBD2 might be the D (5 bases). V lost 1 base to trimming and J lost 0 bases, with 10 bases between them. The CDR3 extends over 15 amino acids. Germline V gene data show CDR1 as MGHRA and CDR2 as YSYEKL. The DNA for the CDR3 is TGCGCCAGCAGCCAAGCTTCGGGAAGCTCCTACGAGCAGTACTTC. Translating gives CASSQASGSSYEQYF.